This T cell receptor (beta chain) was identified in a study of CD4+ T cells in melanoma. Assay: immunoSEQ multiplex PCR; the TCRdb copy retains only in-frame clones and omits some. The sample carries about 10,000 clones, about 73% recorded once. Germline CDR1 LGHNA, CDR2 YNFKEQ. J lost 6 bases, V lost 0 bases, and 5 bases had no gene match. The CDR3 is 16 amino acids. This clone was seen a single time. This sequence was found in a human donor with melanoma. The rearrangement joins TRBV4-2 to TRBJ2-2, with 9 bases that match TRBD2. Source material: cells from a culture (not recorded whether cultured in vitro). The CDR3 DNA reads as TGTGCCAGCAGCCAAGAAGGCGGGGGGGGCTCCGGGGAGCTGTTTTTT. Translating it yields CASSQEGGGGSGELFF.